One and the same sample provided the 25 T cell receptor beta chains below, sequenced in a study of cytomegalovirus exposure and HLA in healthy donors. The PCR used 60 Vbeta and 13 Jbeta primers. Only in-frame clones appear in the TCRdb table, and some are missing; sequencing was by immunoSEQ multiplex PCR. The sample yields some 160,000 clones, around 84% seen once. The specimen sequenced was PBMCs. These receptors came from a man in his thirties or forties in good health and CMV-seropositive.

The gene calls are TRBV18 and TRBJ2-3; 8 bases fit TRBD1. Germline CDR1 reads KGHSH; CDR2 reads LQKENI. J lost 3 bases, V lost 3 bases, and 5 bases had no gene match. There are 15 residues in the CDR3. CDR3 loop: CASSPQGAQTDTQYF. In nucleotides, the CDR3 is TGTGCCAGCTCACCCCAGGGGGCGCAGACAGATACGCAGTATTTT.

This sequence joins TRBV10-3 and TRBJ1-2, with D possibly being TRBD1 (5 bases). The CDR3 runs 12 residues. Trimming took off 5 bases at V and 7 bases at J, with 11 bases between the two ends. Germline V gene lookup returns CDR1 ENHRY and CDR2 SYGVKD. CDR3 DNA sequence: TGTGCCATCAGTAAAGACAGCACTGGCTACACCTTC. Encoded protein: CAISKDSTGYTF.

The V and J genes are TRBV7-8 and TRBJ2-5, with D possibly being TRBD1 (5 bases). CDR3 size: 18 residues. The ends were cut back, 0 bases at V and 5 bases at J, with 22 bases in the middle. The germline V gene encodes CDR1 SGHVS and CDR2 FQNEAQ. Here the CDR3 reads CASSLAKDRQGEAETQYF. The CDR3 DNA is TGTGCCAGCAGCTTAGCGAAGGATAGGCAGGGTGAGGCGGAGACCCAGTACTTC. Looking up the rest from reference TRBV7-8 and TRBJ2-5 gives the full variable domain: GAGVSQSPRYKVAKRGQDVALRCDPISGHVSLFWYQQALGQGPEFLTYFQNEAQLDKSGLPSDRFFAERPEGSVSTLKIQRTQQEDSAVYLCASSLAKDRQGEAETQYFGPGTRLLVL.

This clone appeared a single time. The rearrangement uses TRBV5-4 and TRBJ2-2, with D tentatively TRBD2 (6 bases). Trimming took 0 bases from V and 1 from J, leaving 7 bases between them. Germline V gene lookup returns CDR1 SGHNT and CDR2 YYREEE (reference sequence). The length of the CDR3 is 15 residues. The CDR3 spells CASSLGGGNTGELFF. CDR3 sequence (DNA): TGTGCCAGCAGCTTGGGGGGAGGGAACACCGGGGAGCTGTTTTTT.

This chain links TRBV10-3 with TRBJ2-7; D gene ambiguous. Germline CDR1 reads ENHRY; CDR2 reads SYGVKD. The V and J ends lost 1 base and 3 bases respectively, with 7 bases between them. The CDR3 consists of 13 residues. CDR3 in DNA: TGTGCCATCAGTGAGTTTTCGAACTACGAGCAGTACGTC. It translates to CAISEFSNYEQYV.

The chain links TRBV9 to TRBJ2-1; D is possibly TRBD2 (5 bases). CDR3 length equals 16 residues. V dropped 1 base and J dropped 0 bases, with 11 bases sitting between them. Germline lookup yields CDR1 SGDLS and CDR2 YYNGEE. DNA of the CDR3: TGTGCCAGCAGCGTATTCACTGGGAGCTCCTACAATGAGCAGTTCTTC. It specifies CASSVFTGSSYNEQFF.

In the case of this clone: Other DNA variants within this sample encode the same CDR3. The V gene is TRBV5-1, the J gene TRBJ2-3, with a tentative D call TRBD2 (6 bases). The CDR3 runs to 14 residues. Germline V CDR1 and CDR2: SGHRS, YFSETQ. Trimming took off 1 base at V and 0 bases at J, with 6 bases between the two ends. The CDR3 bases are TGCGCCAGCAGCTTGCTAGCGAGCACAGATACGCAGTATTTT. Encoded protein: CASSLLASTDTQYF.

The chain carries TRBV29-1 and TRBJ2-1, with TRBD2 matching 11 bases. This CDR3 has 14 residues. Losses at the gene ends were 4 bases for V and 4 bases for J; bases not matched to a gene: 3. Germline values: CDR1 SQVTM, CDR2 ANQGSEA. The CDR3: CSVGGLAVYNEQFF. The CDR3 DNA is TGCAGCGTTGGGGGACTAGCGGTATACAATGAGCAGTTCTTC.

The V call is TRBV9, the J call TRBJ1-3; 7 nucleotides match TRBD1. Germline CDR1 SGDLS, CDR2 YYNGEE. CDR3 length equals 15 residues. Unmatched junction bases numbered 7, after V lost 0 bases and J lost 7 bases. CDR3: CASSVGQGLTNTIYF. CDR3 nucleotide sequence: TGTGCCAGCAGCGTAGGACAGGGTCTGACCAACACCATATATTTT.

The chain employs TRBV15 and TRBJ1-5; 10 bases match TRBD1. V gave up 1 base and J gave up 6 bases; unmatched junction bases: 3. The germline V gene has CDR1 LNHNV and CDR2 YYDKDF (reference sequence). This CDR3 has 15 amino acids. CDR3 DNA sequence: TGTGCCACCAGCAGAGGACAGGGGGCGGGTCAGCCCCAGCATTTT. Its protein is CATSRGQGAGQPQHF. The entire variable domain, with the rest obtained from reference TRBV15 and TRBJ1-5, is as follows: DAMVIQNPRYQVTQFGKPVTLSCSQTLNHNVMYWYQQKSSQAPKLLFHYYDKDFNNEADTPDNFQSRRPNTSFCFLDIRSPGLGDTAMYLCATSRGQGAGQPQHFGDGTRLSIL.

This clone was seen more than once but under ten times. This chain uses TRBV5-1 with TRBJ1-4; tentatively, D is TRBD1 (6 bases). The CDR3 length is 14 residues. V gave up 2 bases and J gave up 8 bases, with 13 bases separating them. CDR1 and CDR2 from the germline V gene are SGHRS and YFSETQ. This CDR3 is CASSLQGSGEKLFF. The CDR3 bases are TGCGCCAGCAGCTTACAGGGATCAGGGGAAAAACTGTTTTTT.

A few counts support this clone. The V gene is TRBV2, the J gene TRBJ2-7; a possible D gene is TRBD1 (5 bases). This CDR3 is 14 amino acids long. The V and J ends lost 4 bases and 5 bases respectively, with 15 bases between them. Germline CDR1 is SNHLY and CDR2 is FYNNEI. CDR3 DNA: TGTGCCAGCAGTGTAAGGGATTGGGGCGACGAGCAGTACGTC. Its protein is CASSVRDWGDEQYV.

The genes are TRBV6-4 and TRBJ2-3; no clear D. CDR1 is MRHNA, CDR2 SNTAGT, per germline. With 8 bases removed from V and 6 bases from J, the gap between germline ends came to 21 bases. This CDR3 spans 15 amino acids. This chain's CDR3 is CASAPADASADTQYF. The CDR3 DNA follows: TGTGCCAGCGCTCCTGCGGATGCTTCAGCGGATACGCAGTATTTT.

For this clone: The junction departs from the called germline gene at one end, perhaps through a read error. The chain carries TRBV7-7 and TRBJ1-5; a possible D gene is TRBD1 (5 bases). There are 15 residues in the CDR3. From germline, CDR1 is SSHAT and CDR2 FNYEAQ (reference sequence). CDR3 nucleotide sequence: TGTGCTAGCAGCCCGCGAGGACAAATCAATCAGCCCCAGCATTTT. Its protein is CASSPRGQINQPQHF.

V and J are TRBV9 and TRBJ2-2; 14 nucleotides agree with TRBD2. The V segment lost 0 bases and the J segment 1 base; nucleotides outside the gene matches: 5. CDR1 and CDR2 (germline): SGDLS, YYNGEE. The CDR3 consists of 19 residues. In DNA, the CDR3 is TGTGCCAGCAGCGTAGCGACTAGCGGGAGGGCCTGGAACACCGGGGAGCTGTTTTTT. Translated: CASSVATSGRAWNTGELFF.

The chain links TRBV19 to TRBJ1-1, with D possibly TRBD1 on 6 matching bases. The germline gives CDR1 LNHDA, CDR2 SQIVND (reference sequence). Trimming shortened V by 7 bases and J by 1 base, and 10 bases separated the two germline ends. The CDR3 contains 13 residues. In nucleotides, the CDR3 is TGTGCCAGTATTATGACAGGGAACACTGAAGCTTTCTTT. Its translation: CASIMTGNTEAFF.

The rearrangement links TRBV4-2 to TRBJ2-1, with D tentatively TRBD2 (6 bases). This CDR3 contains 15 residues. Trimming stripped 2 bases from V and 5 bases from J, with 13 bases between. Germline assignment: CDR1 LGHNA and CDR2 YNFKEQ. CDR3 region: CASSQHTGANNEQFF. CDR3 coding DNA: TGTGCCAGCAGCCAACACACGGGAGCGAACAATGAGCAGTTCTTC.

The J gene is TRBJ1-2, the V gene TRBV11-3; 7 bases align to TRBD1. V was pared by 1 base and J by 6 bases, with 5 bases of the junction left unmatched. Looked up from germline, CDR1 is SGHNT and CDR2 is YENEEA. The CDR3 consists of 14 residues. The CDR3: CASSLATGVNGYTF. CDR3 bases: TGTGCCAGCAGCTTAGCAACAGGGGTGAATGGCTACACCTTC.

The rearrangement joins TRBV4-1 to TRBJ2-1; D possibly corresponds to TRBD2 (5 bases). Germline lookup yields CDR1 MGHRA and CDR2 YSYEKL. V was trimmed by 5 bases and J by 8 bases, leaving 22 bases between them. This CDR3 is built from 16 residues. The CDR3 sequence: CASSFLKGLARHEQFF. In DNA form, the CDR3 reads TGCGCCAGCAGCTTCCTGAAGGGCTTAGCGAGGCATGAGCAGTTCTTC.

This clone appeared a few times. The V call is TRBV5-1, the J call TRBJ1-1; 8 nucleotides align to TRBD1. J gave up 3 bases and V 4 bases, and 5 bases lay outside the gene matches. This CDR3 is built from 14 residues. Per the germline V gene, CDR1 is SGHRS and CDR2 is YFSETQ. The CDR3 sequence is CASSRQGRYTEAFF. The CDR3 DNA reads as TGCGCCAGCAGCAGACAGGGGAGGTACACTGAAGCTTTCTTT.

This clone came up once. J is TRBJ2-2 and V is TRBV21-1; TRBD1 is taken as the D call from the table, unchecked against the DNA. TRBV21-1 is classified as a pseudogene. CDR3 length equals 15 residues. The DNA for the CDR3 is TGTGCCAGATGGGACAGGGGGCCCGACACCGGGGAGCTGTTTTTT. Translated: CARWDRGPDTGELFF.

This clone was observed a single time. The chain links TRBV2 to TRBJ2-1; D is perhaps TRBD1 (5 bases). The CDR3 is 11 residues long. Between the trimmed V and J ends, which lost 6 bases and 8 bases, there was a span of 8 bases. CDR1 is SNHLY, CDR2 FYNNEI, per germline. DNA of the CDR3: TGTGCCAGCAGGGCAGGGTATGAGCAGTTCTTC. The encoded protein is CASRAGYEQFF.

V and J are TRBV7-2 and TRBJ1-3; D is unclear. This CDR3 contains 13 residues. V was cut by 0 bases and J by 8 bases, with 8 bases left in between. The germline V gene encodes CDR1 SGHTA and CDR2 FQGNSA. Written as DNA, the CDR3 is TGTGCCAGCAGCTTAGCGCGTCAGGACACCATATATTTT. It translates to CASSLARQDTIYF.

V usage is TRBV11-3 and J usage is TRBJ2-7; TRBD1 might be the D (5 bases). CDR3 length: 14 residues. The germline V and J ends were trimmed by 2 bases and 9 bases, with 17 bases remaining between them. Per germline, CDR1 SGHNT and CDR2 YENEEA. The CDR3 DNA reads TGTGCCAGCAGCTTAAGAGGTGGTCTAGGGGTGCAGTACTTC. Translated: CASSLRGGLGVQYF.

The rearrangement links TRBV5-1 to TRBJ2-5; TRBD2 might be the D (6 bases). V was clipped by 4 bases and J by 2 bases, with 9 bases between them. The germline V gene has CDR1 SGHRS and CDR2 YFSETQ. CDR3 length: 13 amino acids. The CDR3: CASSTGLQETQYF. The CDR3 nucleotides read TGCGCCAGCAGCACGGGACTTCAAGAGACCCAGTACTTC.